What follows are 7 T cell receptor beta chains derived from one specimen sequenced in a study of CD8+ T cells in alopecia areata. RNA was isolated and reverse transcribed to cDNA, the sequencing template. Repertoires were generated with immunoSEQ multiplex PCR, while TCRdb's copy carries only in-frame clones and drops some. The table records more than 200,000 clones, under 80% of them present only once. Sequenced here: CD4+ T cells sorted from blood, sampled at week 0. These receptors all come from a human donor with alopecia areata.

This clone showed up just a few times. CDR3 protein: CATGVQGPAFF. The CDR3 DNA follows: TGTGCCACCGGGGTTCAGGGACCCGCTTTCTTT. The chain couples TRBV15 to TRBJ1-1, with D possibly matching TRBD1 (5 bases). Germline-derived CDR1 and CDR2 are LNHNV and YYDKDF (reference sequence). The CDR3 sequence is 11 residues long. V lost 8 bases, J lost 11 bases, and 15 bases lay in between. The full variable domain, in which reference TRBV15 and TRBJ1-1 provide the parts outside the CDR3, is DAMVIQNPRYQVTQFGKPVTLSCSQTLNHNVMYWYQQKSSQAPKLLFHYYDKDFNNEADTPDNFQSRRPNTSFCFLDIRSPGLGDTAMYLCATGVQGPAFFGQGTRLTVV.

Concerning this clone: Other DNA sequences from this sample encode an identical CDR3 as well. CDR3 sequence: CASSLPSNEQFF. The CDR3 coding sequence is TGCGCCAGCAGCTTGCCCAGCAATGAGCAGTTCTTC. This chain uses TRBV5-1 with TRBJ2-1; D is unclear. Germline CDR1 SGHRS, CDR2 YFSETQ. With 1 base removed from V and 6 bases from J, the gap between germline ends came to 5 bases. This CDR3 has 12 residues.

V and J are TRBV5-6 and TRBJ1-2; no clear D gene. The CDR3 runs to 14 residues. CDR1 and CDR2 from the germline V gene are SGHDT and YYEEEE. Trimming shortened V by 0 bases and J by 3 bases, and 9 bases separated the two germline ends. The CDR3 loop reads CASSLDTDDYGYTF. The CDR3 DNA follows: TGTGCCAGCAGCTTGGATACGGATGACTATGGCTACACCTTC.

With respect to this clone: The same CDR3 is also encoded by other DNA sequences in this sample. The chain carries TRBV6-5 and TRBJ1-3; no definite D call. The germline V gene encodes CDR1 MNHEY and CDR2 SVGAGI. This CDR3 comprises 14 residues. V gave up 2 bases and J gave up 1 base, with 6 bases separating them. CDR3: CASSYVRSGNTIYF. CDR3 DNA sequence: TGTGCCAGCAGTTACGTCCGGTCTGGAAACACCATATATTTT.

A few counts support this clone. The chain couples TRBV7-6 to TRBJ1-2, with a weak D call TRBD1 (5 bases). The V end was cut by 0 bases, the J end by 2 bases, with 22 bases between. Per germline, CDR1 SGHVS and CDR2 FNYEAQ. The CDR3 spans 19 residues. CDR3 residues: CASSLARPDTLTANYGYTF. The DNA of the CDR3 is TGTGCCAGCAGCTTAGCTCGACCGGACACCCTAACAGCAAACTATGGCTACACCTTC.

This clone was detected once. The J gene is TRBJ1-2, the V gene TRBV30; D unresolved. Trimming cost V 3 bases and J 4 bases, with 12 bases left between them. Germline V gives CDR1 GTSNPN, CDR2 SVGIG (reference sequence). The CDR3 runs to 13 residues. DNA of the CDR3: TGTGCCTGGAGCGGCCCTCGGGGCTATGGCTACACCTTC. Protein product: CAWSGPRGYGYTF.

The chain recombines TRBV9 with TRBJ1-6; no clear D gene. The germline gives CDR1 SGDLS, CDR2 YYNGEE. With 2 bases removed from V and 9 bases from J, the gap between germline ends came to 12 bases. The CDR3 consists of 14 residues. The CDR3 sequence is CASSVQKGGSPLHF. Written as DNA, the CDR3 is TGTGCCAGCAGCGTTCAGAAGGGAGGTTCACCCCTCCACTTT.